This T cell receptor beta chain was recorded in a study of cytomegalovirus exposure and HLA in healthy donors. In the PCR, 60 Vbeta and 13 Jbeta primers were used. Sequencing was performed with immunoSEQ multiplex PCR; in TCRdb, only in-frame clones are kept and a portion is missing. The repertoire holds 120,000 to 150,000 clones, with roughly 83% as singletons. Study-level results: Despite most TCR sequences being rare, some public TCRs occurred in many donors. An analysis that was carried out later associated 15,000 to 20,000 TCR beta sequences with HLA alleles at 0.05 false discovery rate. Reports showed the classifier diagnosing cytomegalovirus status with high specificity and sensitivity.

The sample holds a few counts of this clone. The antigen is unknown. Though probably carrying unrecorded immune exposures, donors were nominally healthy at sampling. The CDR3 is 16 residues long. Germline loops: CDR1 SEHNR, CDR2 FQNEAQ (reference sequence). The V gene end was trimmed by 5 bases and the J gene end by 3 bases; junction bases not matched to a gene: 5. V gene TRBV7-9 combines with J gene TRBJ2-7; TRBD2 matches 15 bases. The receptor was isolated from a man aged 40-49 years in good health and CMV-seropositive. Material: PBMCs. Written as DNA, the CDR3 is TGTGCCAGCAGCCCAGGACTAGCGGGAGGGTACTACGAGCAGTACTTC. Its translation: CASSPGLAGGYYEQYF.